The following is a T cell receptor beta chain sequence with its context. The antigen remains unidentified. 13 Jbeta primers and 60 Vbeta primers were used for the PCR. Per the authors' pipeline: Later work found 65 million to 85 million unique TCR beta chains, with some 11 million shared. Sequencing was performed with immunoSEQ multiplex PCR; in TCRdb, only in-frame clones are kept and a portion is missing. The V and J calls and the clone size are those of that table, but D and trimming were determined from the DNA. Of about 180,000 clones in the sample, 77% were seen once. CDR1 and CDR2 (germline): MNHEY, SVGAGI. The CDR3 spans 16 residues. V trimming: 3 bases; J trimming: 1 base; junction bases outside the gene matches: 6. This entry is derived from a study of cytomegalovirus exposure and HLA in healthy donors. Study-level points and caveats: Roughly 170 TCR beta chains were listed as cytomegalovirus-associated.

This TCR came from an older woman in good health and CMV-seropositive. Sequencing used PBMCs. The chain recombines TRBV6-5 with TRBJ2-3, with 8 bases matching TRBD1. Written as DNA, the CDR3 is TGTGCCAGCAGTTATTCTTCGGGACAGGGCACAGATACGCAGTATTTT. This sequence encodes CASSYSSGQGTDTQYF.